These T cell receptor beta chains were read from a single sample in a study of blood T cell repertoires in COVID-19. Clones were read by immunoSEQ multiplex PCR, and TCRdb kept only the in-frame ones, dropping some. Of some 200,000 clones listed, about 81% are singletons. What was sequenced was PBMCs or T cells enriched from blood (not recorded which). The source is a man in his forties who had recovered from COVID-19. CDR3s include the opening cysteine and the closing phenylalanine or tryptophan. Each record gives: V gene, J gene, D gene, CDR3 protein. D genes are given only for firm matches.

TRBV12-5,TRBJ2-3,TRBD2,CASGPPWSGGRTDTQYF
TRBV6-6,TRBJ1-1,NA,CASLGMGGTEAFF
TRBV5-4,TRBJ1-1,NA,CASSLQGFTGAFF
TRBV10-3,TRBJ2-2,TRBD1,CAISESVPGQGTGELFF
TRBV2,TRBJ1-1,TRBD1,CASHRGLDTEAFF
TRBV7-2,TRBJ1-5,NA,CASSPRVGQPQHF
TRBV18,TRBJ2-7,TRBD1,CASSPPQGAYEQYF
TRBV9,TRBJ2-3,NA,CASSPRSLSTDTQYF
TRBV5-4,TRBJ1-1,NA,CASSFGGRTEAFF
TRBV12-3/TRBV12-4,TRBJ1-1,NA,CASSLVGSTEAFF
TRBV7-8,TRBJ2-3,TRBD2,CASSLIAGGRTDTQYF
TRBV5-1,TRBJ1-1,NA,CASSLDRANTEAFF
TRBV6-5,TRBJ1-6,NA,CASSSPYYNSPLHF
TRBV19,TRBJ2-3,TRBD1,CASTPGTVSTDTQYF
TRBV9,TRBJ1-5,TRBD1,CASSTGTGQQPQHF
TRBV18,TRBJ1-3,NA,CASSPSWGVAGNTIYF
TRBV10-3,TRBJ2-1,TRBD2,CAIGLAGSNEQFF
TRBV19,TRBJ2-7,NA,CASSIRDNYEQYF
TRBV13,TRBJ2-1,TRBD2,CASSFSSLIGGRGVKSSYNEQFF
TRBV29-1,TRBJ1-2,NA,CSVESPIREGDYGYTF
TRBV9,TRBJ2-1,TRBD1,CASSTRLKWDSDNTPNNEQFF
TRBV24-1,TRBJ2-5,TRBD1,CATSDDREETQYF
TRBV5-1,TRBJ2-2,NA,CASSPLPGTQHTGELFF
TRBV5-1,TRBJ2-6,NA,CASSLFESGANVLTF
TRBV5-4,TRBJ2-3,TRBD2,CASSLGAGVGTDTQYF
TRBV5-1,TRBJ2-2,TRBD1,CASSPLGTGTGELFF
TRBV5-1,TRBJ2-1,NA,CASSFVGRTGLGGPYNEQFF
TRBV7-9,TRBJ2-7,NA,CASSSTDHEQYF
TRBV7-6,TRBJ1-1,NA,CASSPTSSPSEAFF
TRBV4-2,TRBJ2-2,TRBD1,CASTGQGNTGELFF
TRBV27,TRBJ1-2,TRBD1,CASSFGTGLGGYTF
TRBV5-4,TRBJ2-1,TRBD2,CASSLLAGEPEQFF
TRBV7-9,TRBJ2-7,NA,CASSLGAGWSSEQYF
TRBV29-1,TRBJ1-1,TRBD1,CSVGRTGQNTEAFF
TRBV30,TRBJ1-2,NA,CAGHAGGQGGYTF
TRBV19,TRBJ1-3,NA,CASSPGRNSGNTIYF
TRBV19,TRBJ1-5,TRBD1,CASSIGTGGGSQPQHF
TRBV7-8,TRBJ1-2,TRBD1,CASSPLTRQGVDYGYTF
TRBV7-9,TRBJ2-2,NA,CASSLSFIAGELFF
TRBV7-2,TRBJ2-7,NA,CASSSKDSYEQYF
TRBV2,TRBJ1-2,TRBD1,CASSAKQGWHGGGYTF
TRBV2,TRBJ1-3,NA,CASSPDSYYGNTIYF
TRBV9,TRBJ1-4,NA,CASSLSGSANEKLFF
TRBV3-1/TRBV3-2,TRBJ1-2,NA,CASSQGPANYGYTF
TRBV19,TRBJ1-2,NA,CASSNYYGYTF
TRBV29-1,TRBJ1-2,NA,CSVEGHSTYGYTF
TRBV7-2,TRBJ1-5,TRBD1,CASSWDRAGQPQHF
TRBV5-1,TRBJ1-5,NA,CASSFQGDQPQHF
TRBV3-1/TRBV3-2,TRBJ2-1,NA,CASSPTHALRHDEQFF
TRBV2,TRBJ1-5,NA,CASSLDSDNQPQHF
TRBV6-4,TRBJ1-5,NA,CASSEQGGQPQHF
TRBV12-3/TRBV12-4,TRBJ2-1,TRBD1,CASSPTGGNEQFF